These 2 T cell receptor beta chains were all obtained from the same sample, sequenced in a study of human T cells and chemical hapten exposure. Time point denoted: patch test 3, about 24 weeks after DPC sensitization. The sample's treatment: therapeutic diphenylcyclopropenone sensitization with weekly scalp DPC. Each CDR3 protein is one row after TCRdb ran MiXCR on the RACE reads. The data contain 85,000 to 100,000 distinct CDR3 sequences, 25% to 30% of them singletons. The sample here was whole blood, taken in connection with sensitization to the hapten diphenylcyclopropenone (DPC). All receptors come from a man aged 40-49 years with alopecia areata. Some clones in this sample may be carry-over from other donors' samples.

This clonotype was seen only a few times. CDR3 sequence: CASSTYATGEGSTDTQYF. For the CDR3, the DNA is TGTGCCAGCAGCACATATGCAACAGGGGAGGGTAGCACAGATACGCAGTATTTT. The chain recombines TRBV21-1 with TRBJ2-3; the tabulated D call, TRBD1, remains unverified against the DNA. TRBV21-1 is classified as a pseudogene. This CDR3 contains 18 residues.

This clonotype appeared a single time. V gene TRBV18 combines with J gene TRBJ2-5; 7 positions match TRBD2. Per germline, CDR1 KGHSH and CDR2 LQKENI. The CDR3 spans 16 residues. V trimming: 2 bases; J trimming: 1 base; junction bases outside the gene matches: 7. The CDR3 nucleotides are TGTGCCAGCTCACCAATCGCGGGAGCCGTCCAAGAGACCCAGTACTTC. The encoded protein is CASSPIAGAVQETQYF.